This is a list of T cell receptor beta chains from one sample in a study of technical replicates of blood from a handful of donors. The table came from immunoSEQ multiplex PCR; TCRdb's copy has only in-frame clones and leaves some out. The sample shows approximately 82,000 clones, 80% to 95% of them seen only once. The sequencing input was T cells isolated from PBMCs. The receptors stem from a human donor in good health. CDR3s include the opening cysteine and the closing phenylalanine or tryptophan. The D gene is left open where the match is weak. Rows may omit the clone size; those that give it use once, few, many or a size class.

abundance	d_gene	v_gene	j_gene	CDR3aa	CDR3nt
-	-	TRBV11-3	TRBJ2-4	CASSTGGTGKNIQYF	TGTGCCAGCAGCACGGGGGGGACAGGGAAAAACATTCAGTACTTC
-	TRBD1	TRBV19	TRBJ2-7	CASSNRTGALLSYEQYF	TGTGCCAGTAGTAATCGGACAGGGGCCCTGTTATCCTACGAGCAGTACTTC
-	TRBD1	TRBV28	TRBJ2-7	CASRTQGGLVVEQYF	TGTGCCAGCAGGACACAGGGGGGACTGGTCGTCGAGCAGTACTTC
-	TRBD2	TRBV19	TRBJ2-7	CASSTLAGAYEQYF	TGTGCCAGTAGTACGTTAGCGGGGGCCTACGAGCAGTACTTC
-	TRBD2	TRBV27	TRBJ2-1	CASSFTSGAYNEQFF	TGTGCCAGCAGTTTTACTAGCGGAGCTTACAATGAGCAGTTCTTC
-	TRBD1	TRBV6-5	TRBJ1-2	CASSYSPGTGYGYTF	TGTGCCAGCAGTTACTCCCCCGGGACAGGCTATGGCTACACCTTC
-	TRBD1	TRBV7-9	TRBJ2-7	CASSTRQGRTYEQYF	TGTGCCAGCAGCACCAGACAGGGCCGAACCTACGAGCAGTACTTC
-	-	TRBV5-6	TRBJ1-1	CASSLGRLNTEAFF	TGTGCCAGCAGCTTGGGCAGATTGAACACTGAAGCTTTCTTT
-	TRBD1	TRBV5-1	TRBJ2-3	CASSFGTGIDTQYF	TGCGCCAGCAGCTTCGGGACAGGGATAGATACGCAGTATTTT
-	-	TRBV5-6	TRBJ2-1	CASSLGWGRGGNEQFF	TGTGCCAGCAGCTTGGGGTGGGGTCGAGGGGGCAATGAGCAGTTCTTC
-	TRBD2	TRBV18	TRBJ2-5	CASSPDRSGRGQETQYF	TGTGCCAGCTCACCCGATCGCAGCGGGAGGGGGCAAGAGACCCAGTACTTC
-	TRBD1	TRBV7-9	TRBJ1-4	CASSLEGRGDEKLFF	TGTGCCAGCAGCTTAGAGGGCAGGGGGGACGAAAAACTGTTTTTT
-	-	TRBV5-8	TRBJ1-5	CASSPREGSQPQHF	TGTGCCAGCAGCCCTCGGGAGGGCTCCCAGCCCCAGCATTTT
-	TRBD1	TRBV28	TRBJ2-5	CASRQGAVETQYF	TGTGCCAGCAGACAGGGGGCTGTAGAGACCCAGTACTTC
-	TRBD2	TRBV6-6	TRBJ2-3	CASSAGGGGAADTQYF	TGTGCCAGCAGTGCCGGTGGCGGGGGGGCCGCAGATACGCAGTATTTT
-	-	TRBV19	TRBJ1-6	CASSTGNVNSPLHF	TGTGCCAGTAGTACCGGGAATGTTAATTCACCCCTCCACTTT
-	TRBD1	TRBV27	TRBJ2-5	CASGTEGPETQYF	TGTGCCAGCGGGACAGAGGGTCCGGAGACCCAGTACTTC
-	TRBD2	TRBV7-2	TRBJ2-1	CASSLTSGEYNEQFF	TGTGCCAGCAGCTTAACTAGCGGAGAATACAATGAGCAGTTCTTC
-	TRBD2	TRBV29-1	TRBJ2-7	CSVVGGDLKEQYF	TGCAGCGTTGTGGGGGGGGATCTCAAAGAGCAGTACTTC
-	-	TRBV4-2	TRBJ1-6	CASSQEVVDRGSPLHF	TGTGCCAGCAGCCAAGAGGTCGTGGACCGGGGTTCACCCCTCCACTTT
-	-	TRBV27	TRBJ2-1	CASSPLITLNNEQFF	TGTGCCAGCAGTCCGCTTATCACTTTAAACAATGAGCAGTTCTTC
few	TRBD1	TRBV29-1	TRBJ1-1	CSGGQVNTEAFF	TGCAGTGGGGGACAGGTCAACACTGAAGCTTTCTTT
-	-	TRBV27	TRBJ2-1	CASSLSAGIRYNEQFF	TGTGCCAGCAGTTTATCGGCGGGGATTCGGTACAATGAGCAGTTCTTC
-	TRBD1	TRBV4-1	TRBJ2-1	CASSAPGQGDNEQFF	TGCGCCAGCAGCGCACCGGGACAGGGAGACAATGAGCAGTTCTTC
few	-	TRBV28	TRBJ1-5	CASSLHYGNQPQHF	TGTGCCAGCAGTTTACATTACGGGAATCAGCCCCAGCATTTT
once	-	TRBV9	TRBJ1-2	CASSPRSETYRIDGYTF	TGTGCCAGCAGCCCTAGGTCGGAGACCTATCGCATTGATGGCTACACCTTC
-	TRBD1	TRBV5-8	TRBJ1-5	CASSSRQGNQPQHF	TGTGCCAGCAGCTCTCGACAGGGGAATCAGCCCCAGCATTTT
-	TRBD1	TRBV13	TRBJ2-7	CASSLQLRQGSEQYF	TGTGCCAGCAGCTTACAACTCCGACAGGGTTCCGAGCAGTACTTC
-	-	TRBV19	TRBJ2-2	CASHLLGGTGELFF	TGTGCCAGCCACCTTCTAGGGGGCACCGGGGAGCTGTTTTTT
-	TRBD2	TRBV19	TRBJ2-6	CASSQIAGRLISGANVLTF	TGTGCCAGTAGCCAGATAGCGGGGCGTCTAATAAGTGGGGCCAACGTCCTGACTTTC
-	TRBD1	TRBV2	TRBJ2-5	CASRPGQGATQYF	TGTGCCAGCAGACCGGGACAGGGGGCCACCCAGTACTTC
-	TRBD2	TRBV19	TRBJ2-5	CASSIERAGGPPETQYF	TGTGCCAGTAGTATAGAGCGAGCGGGGGGGCCACCAGAGACCCAGTACTTC
-	-	TRBV5-8	TRBJ2-1	CASRPTARRILGGVNEQFF	TGTGCCAGCAGACCCACCGCTAGGAGGATTTTGGGCGGCGTCAATGAGCAGTTCTTC
-	TRBD2	TRBV7-9	TRBJ2-1	CASSLSGGGAVEQFF	TGTGCCAGCAGCTTATCGGGCGGGGGGGCCGTTGAGCAGTTCTTC
-	TRBD2	TRBV10-1	TRBJ2-1	CASSPPGLDFDEQFF	TGCGCCAGCAGTCCCCCGGGACTAGATTTCGATGAGCAGTTCTTC
once	TRBD1	TRBV10-1	TRBJ2-3	CASSEPGQGTDTQYF	TGCGCCAGCAGTGAGCCGGGACAGGGCACAGATACGCAGTATTTT
once	-	TRBV15	TRBJ2-2	CATSRLGGVRPGELFF	TGTGCCACCAGCAGACTAGGGGGGGTAAGACCCGGGGAGCTGTTTTTT
-	-	TRBV6-5	TRBJ2-2	CASSKLLVSPGELFF	TGTGCCAGCAGTAAACTCCTAGTATCCCCCGGGGAGCTGTTTTTT
-	TRBD1	TRBV30	TRBJ2-5	CAWSVGQTIQETQYF	TGTGCCTGGAGTGTGGGACAGACAATACAAGAGACCCAGTACTTC
-	-	TRBV28	TRBJ1-2	CASMNRDLIAGYGYTF	TGTGCCAGCATGAACAGGGACCTCATTGCGGGCTATGGCTACACCTTC
few	TRBD1	TRBV12-5	TRBJ1-3	CASGLSGTAGNTIYF	TGTGCTAGTGGTTTGTCAGGGACAGCTGGAAACACCATATATTTT
few	-	TRBV5-1	TRBJ1-1	CASSFPGTEAFF	TGCGCCAGCAGCTTCCCCGGCACTGAAGCTTTCTTT
-	TRBD1	TRBV29-1	TRBJ2-1	CSVEGGLGGTGSYNEQFF	TGCAGCGTTGAAGGGGGACTCGGGGGGACAGGGTCCTACAATGAGCAGTTCTTC
-	TRBD1	TRBV27	TRBJ1-1	CASSLSPIRDRGTEAFF	TGTGCCAGCAGTTTATCCCCGATCCGGGACAGGGGCACTGAAGCTTTCTTT
-	TRBD1	TRBV9	TRBJ1-2	CASSRDRRKSMGSYGYTF	TGTGCCAGCAGCAGGGACAGGAGAAAATCTATGGGGAGTTATGGCTACACCTTC
-	-	TRBV10-3	TRBJ2-3	CAISELSPTDTQYF	TGTGCCATCAGTGAGCTAAGCCCCACAGATACGCAGTATTTT
-	-	TRBV27	TRBJ1-5	CASSFGGSNQPQHF	TGTGCCAGCAGTTTCGGGGGTAGCAATCAGCCCCAGCATTTT
-	TRBD1	TRBV2	TRBJ2-5	CASSGARDRRETQYF	TGTGCCAGCAGCGGCGCCCGGGACAGGAGGGAGACCCAGTACTTC
-	TRBD2	TRBV6-6	TRBJ2-3	CATTSASMDTQYF	TGTGCCACGACTAGCGCTAGCATGGATACGCAGTATTTT
-	-	TRBV7-9	TRBJ1-1	CASTEGEGTTEAFF	TGTGCCAGCACAGAAGGTGAGGGTACGACTGAAGCTTTCTTT
-	-	TRBV13	TRBJ1-3	CASSLVPSSGNTIYF	TGTGCCAGCAGCTTAGTCCCCAGCTCTGGAAACACCATATATTTT